The 26 T cell receptor beta chains below were found in one sample sequenced in a study of blood T cell repertoires in COVID-19. Clones were sequenced by immunoSEQ multiplex PCR, and TCRdb holds only the in-frame ones, with some missing. This table has approximately 350,000 clones, around nine tenths appearing once. Material for sequencing was peripheral blood. The receptors derive from a woman between 65 and 79 years old with COVID-19, enrolled during active disease.

The chain has TRBV10-1 and TRBJ2-1; 8 bases map to TRBD1. Germline-derived CDR1 and CDR2 are WNHNN and SYGVQD (reference sequence). V gave up 3 bases and J gave up 3 bases; unmatched junction bases: 7. This CDR3 is 16 amino acids long. CDR3 nucleotides: TGCGCCAGCAGTGAACCGGGACAGGCGATCTACAATGAGCAGTTCTTC. Protein sequence: CASSEPGQAIYNEQFF.

The chain links TRBV7-9 to TRBJ1-1; 7 bases match TRBD1. Germline CDR1 and CDR2: SEHNR and FQNEAQ (reference sequence). There are 12 residues in the CDR3. J gave up 1 base and V 8 bases, and 1 base lay outside the gene matches. The CDR3 loop reads CASRDRNTEAFF. The DNA of the CDR3 is TGTGCCAGCCGGGACAGGAACACTGAAGCTTTCTTT.

The gene calls are TRBV6-5 and TRBJ2-2, with a weak D call TRBD1 (5 bases). V was trimmed by 5 bases and J by 5 bases, leaving 9 bases between them. Germline V gene sequence: CDR1 MNHEY, CDR2 SVGAGI. The CDR3 has 13 residues. CDR3 in amino acids: CASSHRRTGELFF. The CDR3 bases are TGTGCCAGCAGTCACAGGCGAACCGGGGAGCTGTTTTTT.

V is TRBV3-1 (or the pseudogene TRBV3-2) and J is TRBJ2-5; D is uncertain. The CDR3 has 16 residues. The ends were cut back, 0 bases at V and 3 bases at J, with 14 bases in the middle. Per germline, CDR1 LGHDT and CDR2 YNNKEL (reference sequence). The CDR3 sequence is CASSQDEIAWEETQYF. DNA for the CDR3: TGTGCCAGCAGCCAAGATGAAATAGCATGGGAAGAGACCCAGTACTTC.

The CDR3 loop is CASSFTGSDGYTF. The CDR3 bases are TGCGCCAGCAGCTTTACGGGTTCAGATGGCTACACCTTC. J is TRBJ1-2 and V is TRBV5-1; D call uncertain. Germline V gene data show CDR1 as SGHRS and CDR2 as YFSETQ. This CDR3 region has 13 residues. The ends were cut back, 2 bases at V and 6 bases at J, with 11 bases in the middle.

The V call is TRBV9, the J call TRBJ2-1, with 15 bases identical to TRBD2. After removal of 0 bases from V and 2 bases from J, the junction contained 0 bases not matched to a gene. The CDR3 extends over 17 amino acids. Germline lookup yields CDR1 SGDLS and CDR2 YYNGEE. This CDR3 reads CASSVGTSGGAYNEQFF. In DNA form, the CDR3 reads TGTGCCAGCAGCGTAGGGACTAGCGGGGGGGCCTACAATGAGCAGTTCTTC.

Of note for this clone: The sample holds other DNA sequences that translate to the same CDR3. V and J are TRBV3-1 (or the pseudogene TRBV3-2) and TRBJ2-7; 9 bases align to TRBD2. Unmatched junction bases numbered 4, after V lost 1 base and J lost 3 bases. This CDR3 contains 15 residues. The germline V gene has CDR1 LGHDT and CDR2 YNNKEL (reference sequence). For the CDR3, the DNA is TGTGCCAGCAGCCAAGCGTTAGCGGGGGTCTACGAGCAGTACTTC. Its protein is CASSQALAGVYEQYF.

The count of this clone is one. The chain links TRBV5-1 to TRBJ1-1; no clear D gene. V lost 1 base to trimming and J lost 1 base, with 8 bases between them. The germline V gene encodes CDR1 SGHRS and CDR2 YFSETQ. This CDR3 has 14 residues. The CDR3 coding sequence is TGCGCCAGCAGCTTGTTACAGACGAACACTGAAGCTTTCTTT. Translation: CASSLLQTNTEAFF.

The chain couples TRBV7-2 to TRBJ2-1, with 7 bases that match TRBD1. Trimming removed 4 bases from V and 9 bases from J; junction bases left unmatched: 6. The CDR3 covers 13 residues. Germline V gives CDR1 SGHTA, CDR2 FQGNSA. The CDR3 coding sequence is TGTGCCAGCAGCTCACAGGGGACGGGTGAGCAGTTCTTC. Residues: CASSSQGTGEQFF.

V usage is TRBV27 and J usage is TRBJ2-1, with 11 positions matching TRBD2. Germline-derived CDR1 and CDR2 are MNHEY and SMNVEV (reference sequence). V lost 6 bases, J lost 6 bases, and 7 bases stayed unmatched. CDR3 length: 15 residues. The DNA of the CDR3 is TGTGCCAGCAGACTAGCGGGGGCGAATATCAATGAGCAGTTCTTC. This gives the protein CASRLAGANINEQFF.

The gene calls are TRBV18 and TRBJ1-2, with D perhaps matching TRBD1 (6 bases). The CDR3 sequence is 14 residues long. The ends were cut back, 8 bases at V and 4 bases at J, with 17 bases in the middle. Germline V lookup: CDR1 KGHSH, CDR2 LQKENI. For the CDR3, the DNA is TGTGCCAGCACCCAGACAGGTGATCTCTATGGCTACACCTTC. Protein: CASTQTGDLYGYTF.

Concerning this clone itself: Within the sample, other DNA sequences also encode this same CDR3. The chain carries TRBV19 and TRBJ1-4; no firm D call. Germline assignment: CDR1 LNHDA and CDR2 SQIVND (reference sequence). Trimming cost V 4 bases and J 0 bases, with 6 bases left between them. The CDR3 contains 14 residues. CDR3 protein: CASSTRSTNEKLFF. CDR3 bases: TGTGCCAGTAGTACGCGGTCAACTAATGAAAAACTGTTTTTT.

This chain connects TRBV2 to TRBJ1-2; no firm D call. The length of the CDR3 is 14 residues. The germline CDR1 and CDR2 sequences are SNHLY and FYNNEI. Deletions cut 4 bases from V and 2 bases from J, with 11 bases between. This CDR3 reads CASSVGLSNYGYTF. CDR3 bases: TGTGCCAGCAGTGTTGGGCTTTCCAACTATGGCTACACCTTC.

The gene calls are TRBV6-5 and TRBJ2-5; 13 bases match TRBD2. This CDR3 has 15 amino acids. The J segment lost 5 bases and the V segment lost 5 bases, leaving 5 bases of the junction unmatched. From germline, CDR1 is MNHEY and CDR2 SVGAGI. The CDR3 nucleotides are TGTGCCAGCAGTATACTAGCGGGGGGGCGTGAGACCCAGTACTTC. It yields the protein CASSILAGGRETQYF.

In its sample, this clone was seen once. The chain couples TRBV6-6 to TRBJ1-6; TRBD1 matches 10 bases. V lost 6 bases to trimming and J lost 7 bases; unmatched junction nucleotides: 9. This CDR3 has 16 residues. CDR1 and CDR2 (germline): MNHNY, SVGAGI (reference sequence). The CDR3 DNA reads TGTGCCAGCAGACACCGGGACAGGGGTTTAAATTCACCCCTCCACTTT. Amino acid sequence: CASRHRDRGLNSPLHF.

This chain connects TRBV14 to TRBJ1-3; possible D gene TRBD1, 5 bases. This CDR3 region has 16 residues. CDR1 is SGHDN and CDR2 is FVKESK in the germline V gene. The V gene lost 0 bases and the J gene lost 0 bases, with 9 bases spanning the gap. This CDR3 is CASSQDRTLSGNTIYF. The CDR3 DNA follows: TGTGCCAGCAGCCAAGATAGGACACTCTCTGGAAACACCATATATTTT.

V and J are TRBV4-3 and TRBJ2-1; 8 bases match TRBD2. The V and J ends lost 4 bases and 7 bases, in that order; junction bases with no gene match: 6. Germline CDR1 and CDR2: LGHNA and YSLEER. CDR3 size: 14 residues. The CDR3 DNA follows: TGCGCCAGCAGCCCGGGGGGGCCCCGGAATGAGCAGTTCTTC. It codes for CASSPGGPRNEQFF.

This clone was observed a few times. This sequence joins TRBV14 and TRBJ2-7; D is perhaps TRBD1 (6 bases). Germline V gene data show CDR1 as SGHDN and CDR2 as FVKESK. There are 15 residues in the CDR3. V lost 3 bases and J lost 2, with 14 bases in between. CDR3 region: CASSHGPGQTYEQYF. As DNA, the CDR3 is TGTGCCAGCAGCCACGGTCCTGGACAGACCTACGAGCAGTACTTC.

V is TRBV7-2 and J is TRBJ1-3; D uncertain. With 1 base removed from V and 3 bases from J, the gap between germline ends came to 10 bases. Per the germline V gene, CDR1 is SGHTA and CDR2 is FQGNSA. CDR3 length: 15 residues. CDR3 protein: CASSLEGAVGNTIYF. The CDR3 DNA sequence: TGTGCCAGCAGCTTAGAGGGAGCTGTTGGAAACACCATATATTTT.

V usage is TRBV7-2 and J usage is TRBJ2-3; 11 bases align to TRBD1. Germline CDR1 reads SGHTA; CDR2 reads FQGNSA. The CDR3 has 18 amino acids. The V gene end was trimmed by 4 bases and the J gene end by 4 bases; junction bases not matched to a gene: 13. Here the CDR3 reads CASSSPDRGQVSSDTQYF. The CDR3 DNA reads TGTGCCAGCAGCTCACCGGACAGGGGGCAGGTGAGTTCAGATACGCAGTATTTT. Supplemented by reference TRBV7-2 and TRBJ2-3, the full variable domain reads GAGVSQSPSNKVTEKGKDVELRCDPISGHTALYWYRQSLGQGLEFLIYFQGNSAPDKSGLPSDRFSAERTGGSVSTLTIQRTQQEDSAVYLCASSSPDRGQVSSDTQYFGPGTRLTVL.

CDR3 loop: CASRGWGVDYGYTF. CDR3 DNA: TGTGCCAGCAGGGGTTGGGGGGTGGACTATGGCTACACCTTC. This chain links TRBV27 with TRBJ1-2, with D maybe TRBD1 (5 bases). Between the trimmed V and J ends, which lost 6 bases and 3 bases, there was a span of 14 bases. Germline V gene lookup returns CDR1 MNHEY and CDR2 SMNVEV (reference sequence). The length of the CDR3 is 14 residues.

This clone has a handful of counts. The chain carries TRBV5-1 and TRBJ2-7; D uncertain. Germline V gene sequence: CDR1 SGHRS, CDR2 YFSETQ. The V end was cut by 0 bases, the J end by 2 bases, with 6 bases between. The CDR3 is 13 amino acids. The DNA of the CDR3 is TGCGCCAGCAGCTTGGCTACAGCCTACGAGCAGTACTTC. Its protein is CASSLATAYEQYF.

The rearrangement joins TRBV19 to TRBJ2-6; 8 bases agree with TRBD2. This CDR3 comprises 20 residues. From germline, CDR1 is LNHDA and CDR2 SQIVND (reference sequence). Trimming cost V 6 bases and J 1 base; bases outside gene matches: 17. The CDR3 loop reads CASRSTPGGRGQSGANVLTF. In DNA form, the CDR3 reads TGTGCCAGTAGATCGACCCCGGGGGGGCGGGGGCAGTCTGGGGCCAACGTCCTGACTTTC.

About this clone itself: Other nucleotide sequences from this sample produce the same CDR3. The chain couples TRBV7-3 to TRBJ2-3; maybe TRBD2 (5 bases). This CDR3 has 15 residues. Between the trimmed V and J ends, which lost 5 bases and 1 base, there was a span of 13 bases. CDR1 and CDR2 from the germline V gene are SGHTA and FQGTGA. The CDR3 DNA sequence: TGTGCCAGCAGCCCACGGACTGGGGGCACAGATACGCAGTATTTT. Its protein is CASSPRTGGTDTQYF.

The chain has TRBV5-6 and TRBJ2-1; TRBD1 matches at 10 bases. Germline loops: CDR1 SGHDT, CDR2 YYEEEE. The CDR3 contains 15 residues. Trimming removed 3 bases from V and 3 bases from J; junction bases left unmatched: 3. The DNA of the CDR3 is TGTGCCAGCAGCTCCCGGACAGGGGGCTACAATGAGCAGTTCTTC. It yields the protein CASSSRTGGYNEQFF.

This clone appeared once. V and J are TRBV5-1 and TRBJ1-2; a possible D gene is TRBD1 (5 bases). The germline gives CDR1 SGHRS, CDR2 YFSETQ. The CDR3 loop spans 17 amino acids. The V end was cut by 0 bases, the J end by 1 base, with 16 bases between. CDR3 bases: TGCGCCAGCAGCTTGGCGGCAGGGATGTCTGGTAACTATGGCTACACCTTC. This encodes CASSLAAGMSGNYGYTF.